Below, 5 T cell receptor beta chains from the same sample are listed, as sequenced in a study of cytomegalovirus exposure and HLA in healthy donors. TCRdb keeps only in-frame clones here, not all; method: immunoSEQ multiplex PCR. The table records roughly 220,000 clones, 65% to 85% of them present only once. Sequencing input: PBMCs. Every receptor here comes from a woman younger than 45 in good health and CMV-seropositive.

This clone was counted a few times. The genes are TRBV25-1 and TRBJ2-7; D not certain. With 4 bases removed from V and 6 bases from J, the gap between germline ends came to 10 bases. Germline CDR1 is MGHDK and CDR2 is SYGVNS. The CDR3 extends over 12 amino acids. CDR3: CASSGPPFEQYF. The CDR3 DNA follows: TGTGCCAGCAGTGGCCCCCCTTTCGAGCAGTACTTC.

The CDR3, as DNA: TGTGCCAGCAGCAATGAGGGGGCTAACTATGGCTACACCTTC. Protein: CASSNEGANYGYTF. J is TRBJ1-2 and V is TRBV6-5; a possible D gene is TRBD1 (6 bases). Trimming cost V 6 bases and J 0 bases, with 11 bases left between them. The CDR3 covers 14 residues. The germline V gene encodes CDR1 MNHEY and CDR2 SVGAGI.

The chain carries TRBV30 and TRBJ1-1; D gene uncertain. The germline gives CDR1 GTSNPN, CDR2 SVGIG (reference sequence). This CDR3 region has 14 residues. V was trimmed by 3 bases and J by 3 bases, leaving 14 bases between them. Here the CDR3 DNA reads TGTGCCTGGAGCAGAACAATTCGGGACACTGAAGCTTTCTTT. It codes for CAWSRTIRDTEAFF.

V gene TRBV19 combines with J gene TRBJ1-4; possibly TRBD1 for D (5 bases). Germline-derived CDR1 and CDR2 are LNHDA and SQIVND (reference sequence). This CDR3 spans 12 amino acids. With 10 bases removed from V and 10 bases from J, the gap between germline ends came to 16 bases. In DNA, the CDR3 is TGTGCCACCTACCCCGGGGCTGGAAAACTGTTTTTT. Translating it yields CATYPGAGKLFF.

The rearrangement uses TRBV5-6 and TRBJ2-3; weak D call: TRBD1 (8 bases). Germline-derived CDR1 and CDR2 are SGHDT and YYEEEE. V was shortened by 4 bases and J by 6 bases, with 18 bases between the two germline ends. This CDR3 spans 15 amino acids. The CDR3 here is CASSSGTGTRDTQYF. The CDR3 region has the DNA TGTGCCAGCAGCAGCGGGACAGGTACTCGGGATACGCAGTATTTT.